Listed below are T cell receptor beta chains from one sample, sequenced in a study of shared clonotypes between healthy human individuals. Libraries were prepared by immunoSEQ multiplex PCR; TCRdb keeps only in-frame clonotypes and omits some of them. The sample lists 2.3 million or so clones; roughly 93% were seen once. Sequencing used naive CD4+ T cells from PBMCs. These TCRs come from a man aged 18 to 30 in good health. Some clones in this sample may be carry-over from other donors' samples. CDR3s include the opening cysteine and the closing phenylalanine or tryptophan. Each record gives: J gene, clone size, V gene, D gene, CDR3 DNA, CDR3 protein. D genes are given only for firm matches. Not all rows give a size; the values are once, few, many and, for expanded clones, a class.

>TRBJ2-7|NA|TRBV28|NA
TGTGCCAGCAGCCCTTCTAATCGCGAGCAGTACTTC
CASSPSNREQYF
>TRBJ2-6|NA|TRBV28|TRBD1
TGTGCCAGCACCTCACAGGGGGATCCTTCTGGGGCCAACGTCCTGACTTTC
CASTSQGDPSGANVLTF
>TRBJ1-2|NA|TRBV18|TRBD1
TGTGCCAGCTCACCGGTTCCGACAGGGGTTGAGGGCTACACCTTC
CASSPVPTGVEGYTF
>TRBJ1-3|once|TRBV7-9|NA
TGTGCCAGCAGCTTAGTTCCCAGGGGAACGAACACCATATATTTT
CASSLVPRGTNTIYF
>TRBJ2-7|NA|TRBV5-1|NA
TGCGCCAGCAGCTTCCAGGCTAGCGTGGCGGGCGAGCAGTACTTC
CASSFQASVAGEQYF
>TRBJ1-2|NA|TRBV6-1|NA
TGTGCCAGCAGTGAATCCGGCGGTCGGGTCAGCTACACCTTC
CASSESGGRVSYTF
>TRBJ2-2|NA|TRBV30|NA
TGTGCCTGGAGTGTAGGGTTTGGCGGGAAGTCGACCGGGGAGCTGTTTTTT
CAWSVGFGGKSTGELFF
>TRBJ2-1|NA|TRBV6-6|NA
TGTGCCAGCAGGGGGGCGAGCTCTGGAAGCGATGAGCAGTTCTTC
CASRGASSGSDEQFF
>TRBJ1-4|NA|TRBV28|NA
TGTGCCAGCAGTTTAGTGGCCGATGAAAAACTGTTTTTT
CASSLVADEKLFF
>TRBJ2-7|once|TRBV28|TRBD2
TGTGCCAGCAGTTTCGGGGGGAGACCGCTCGAGCAGTACTTC
CASSFGGRPLEQYF
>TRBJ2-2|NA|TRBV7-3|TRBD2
TGTGCCAGCAGCTTTTTAGCGGGAGGGCCTTCCGGGGAGCTGTTTTTT
CASSFLAGGPSGELFF
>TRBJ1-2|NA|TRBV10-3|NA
TGTGCCACCTGGGACGGTATCCCTTCTAACTATGGCTACACCTTC
CATWDGIPSNYGYTF
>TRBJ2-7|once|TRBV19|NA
TGTGCCAGTAGTATGGGGTACGGATTGAGCGAGCAGTACTTC
CASSMGYGLSEQYF
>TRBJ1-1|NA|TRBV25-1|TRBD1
TGTGCCAGCAGGGAAAAGGACAGGGTAAACACTGAAGCTTTCTTT
CASREKDRVNTEAFF
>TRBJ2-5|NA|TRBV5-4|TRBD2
TGTGCCAGCAGCTTGGCCGGAGCGGGAGGGGGGGAGACCCAGTACTTC
CASSLAGAGGGETQYF
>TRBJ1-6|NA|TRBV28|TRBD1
TGTGCCACTGGACGGGACAGGGGAACCTCACCCCTCCACTTT
CATGRDRGTSPLHF
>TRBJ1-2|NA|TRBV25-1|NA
TGTGCCAGCAGTGAATTTAGGGGTTCTGGCTACACCTTC
CASSEFRGSGYTF
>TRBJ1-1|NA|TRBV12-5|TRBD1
TGTGCTAGTGGATGGGACAGCAACACTGAAGCTTTCTTT
CASGWDSNTEAFF
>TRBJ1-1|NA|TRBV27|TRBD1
TGTGCCAGCAGTTTCGGTCGACAGGGGACGAACACTGAAGCTTTCTTT
CASSFGRQGTNTEAFF
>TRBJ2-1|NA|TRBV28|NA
TGTGCCAGCAGTTTATACGGCAGGGGAATCTACAATGAGCAGTTCTTC
CASSLYGRGIYNEQFF
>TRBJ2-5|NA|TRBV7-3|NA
TGTGCCAGCAGCTATAGCGCCCAAGAGACCCAGTACTTC
CASSYSAQETQYF
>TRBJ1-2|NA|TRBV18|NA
TGTGCCAGCTCACCACCCTCCGGTGGCTACACCTTC
CASSPPSGGYTF
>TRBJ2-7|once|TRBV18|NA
TGTGCCAGCTCACCGACAGAGTACGAGCAGTACTTC
CASSPTEYEQYF
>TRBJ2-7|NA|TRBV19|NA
TGTGCCAGTAGTATAATGAGGAACTACGAGCAGTACTTC
CASSIMRNYEQYF
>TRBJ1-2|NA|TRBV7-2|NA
TGTGCCAGCAGCTTAGGAAGGAACAGGGATTATTATGGCTACACCTTC
CASSLGRNRDYYGYTF
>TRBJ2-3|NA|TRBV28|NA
TGTGCCAGCAGCCCCGACAGGACCCGCACAGATACGCAGTATTTT
CASSPDRTRTDTQYF
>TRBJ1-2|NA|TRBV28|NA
TGTGCCAGCAACCCCCTACGGGCGCTCTATGGCTACACCTTC
CASNPLRALYGYTF
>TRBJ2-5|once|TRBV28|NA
TGTGCCAGCAAAGGGGCAGAGACCCAGTACTTC
CASKGAETQYF
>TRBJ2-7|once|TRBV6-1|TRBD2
TGTGCCAGCAGTGTGGCGGGAGGCTCCTACGAGCAGTACTTC
CASSVAGGSYEQYF
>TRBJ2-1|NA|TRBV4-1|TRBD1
TGCGCCAGCAGCAAAACGGAGACAGGGAGCAGGGGGATCGAGCAGTTCTTC
CASSKTETGSRGIEQFF
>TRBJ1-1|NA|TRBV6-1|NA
TGTGCCAGCAGTGTGAGATTTCCTTTAAACACTGAAGCTTTCTTT
CASSVRFPLNTEAFF
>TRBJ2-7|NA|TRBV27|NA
TGTGCCATTCCAAATCGACTGTCCTACGAGCAGTACTTC
CAIPNRLSYEQYF
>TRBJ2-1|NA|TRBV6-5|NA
TGTGCCAGCAGTCGAGCGGGCCTCTCCTACAATGAGCAGTTCTTC
CASSRAGLSYNEQFF
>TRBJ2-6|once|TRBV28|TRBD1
TGTGCCAGCAGTACGACCGGGACAGTGTCATATTCTGGGGCCAACGTCCTGACTTTC
CASSTTGTVSYSGANVLTF
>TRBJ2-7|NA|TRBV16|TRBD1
TGTGCCAGCAGCCAAACATTTGGGACAGGGAACGAGCAGTACTTC
CASSQTFGTGNEQYF
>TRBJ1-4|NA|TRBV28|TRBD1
TGTGCCAGCAGTTCCCCGGGACAGGGCAATGAAAAACTGTTTTTT
CASSSPGQGNEKLFF
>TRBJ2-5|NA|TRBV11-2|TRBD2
TGTGCCAGCAGCTTAGGGTTAGCGGGATACCAAGAGACCCAGTACTTC
CASSLGLAGYQETQYF
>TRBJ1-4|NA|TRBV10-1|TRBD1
TGCGCCAGCAGTAAATCCAATTCTTGCTGGACAGGCCTAAATGAAAAACTGTTTTTT
CASSKSNSCWTGLNEKLFF
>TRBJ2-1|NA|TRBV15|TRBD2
TGTGCCACCAGCAGACCCCCGGGACTAGCGGGAGGTACATACAATGAGCAGTTCTTC
CATSRPPGLAGGTYNEQFF
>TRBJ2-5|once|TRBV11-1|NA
TGTGCCAGCAGCCCTGGAACAGGGAAAGAGACCCAGTACTTC
CASSPGTGKETQYF